A single sample is the source of the 23 T cell receptor beta chains below, sequenced in a study of identical twins. MiXCR, run by TCRdb on the 5' RACE reads, gives a single entry per CDR3 protein. Here the sample spans roughly 750,000 distinct CDR3 sequences, about 20% being singletons. Another study also made use of these data, one on T cells expressing NK-cell markers.

Sequenced: PBMCs. The receptors originated from a woman aged 18-29 years in good health.

This clonotype was seen more than once but under ten times. The rearrangement uses TRBV5-5 and TRBJ1-1; 7 nucleotides line up with TRBD1. The V gene's germline CDR1 is SGHKS and CDR2 YYEKEE (reference sequence). The CDR3 runs to 16 residues. After removal of 6 bases from V and 2 bases from J, the junction contained 13 bases not matched to a gene. The CDR3 bases are TGTGCCAGCATCCCGACCGGGGGGACAGCCAACACTGAAGCTTTCTTT. Translation gives CASIPTGGTANTEAFF.

Many counts were recorded for this clonotype. This sequence joins TRBV5-1 and TRBJ1-1; TRBD1 matches at 9 bases. V was clipped by 1 base and J by 0 bases; unmatched bases: 7. Germline V CDR1 and CDR2: SGHRS, YFSETQ. The CDR3 is 17 residues long. CDR3 nucleotides: TGCGCCAGCAGCTTGACACAGGGGGCGAGCTTGAACACTGAAGCTTTCTTT. Translation: CASSLTQGASLNTEAFF.

In its sample, this clonotype was seen many times. V usage is TRBV12-3 or TRBV12-4 and J usage is TRBJ2-5; 9 bases line up with TRBD1. Germline trimming cut 5 bases from V and 6 bases from J; bases unmatched to any gene: 7. The CDR3 totals 14 residues. CDR3 bases: TGTGCCAGCAGTCCTGGACAGGGGATCAAGACCCAGTACTTC. The encoded protein is CASSPGQGIKTQYF.

This clonotype was counted many times. J is TRBJ2-3 and V is TRBV9; D is possibly TRBD1 (6 bases). Trimming stripped 0 bases from V and 3 bases from J, with 11 bases between. The CDR3 is 15 amino acids. The germline CDR1 and CDR2 sequences are SGDLS and YYNGEE. CDR3 protein: CASSVAQGQTDTQYF. CDR3 nucleotide sequence: TGTGCCAGCAGCGTAGCCCAGGGGCAAACAGATACGCAGTATTTT.

This chain connects TRBV9 to TRBJ2-3, with D tentatively TRBD2 (6 bases). Germline-derived CDR1 and CDR2 are SGDLS and YYNGEE. Trimming took off 0 bases at V and 5 bases at J, with 13 bases between the two ends. This CDR3 has 15 amino acids. The chain's CDR3 is CASSVGGTEVDTQYF. CDR3 DNA: TGTGCCAGCAGCGTAGGAGGGACTGAGGTAGATACGCAGTATTTT.

Note on this clonotype: Mismatch with germline at one junction end may stem from a read error. The chain employs TRBV7-7 and TRBJ2-2; tentatively, D is TRBD1 or TRBD2 (5 bases each). The germline CDR1 and CDR2 sequences are SSHAT and FNYEAQ (reference sequence). The CDR3 length is 16 residues. The CDR3 nucleotides are TGTGCTAGCAGCTTAGGGAGCAGGGTCGGCACCGGGGAGCTGTTTTTT. This codes for CASSLGSRVGTGELFF.

The rearrangement uses TRBV12-3 or TRBV12-4 and TRBJ1-5; D remains ambiguous. The CDR3 runs to 14 residues. Trimming left V 3 bases short and J 6 bases short, with 12 bases between. The CDR3 nucleotides are TGTGCCAGCAGTTTCCGGCAGGATCGTCAGCCCCAGCATTTT. This encodes CASSFRQDRQPQHF.

This clonotype was seen only a few times. The rearrangement links TRBV7-2 to TRBJ2-7; D gene ambiguous. The CDR3 contains 16 residues. Trimming took off 2 bases at V and 2 bases at J, with 16 bases between the two ends. CDR1 is SGHTA and CDR2 is FQGNSA in the germline V gene. The CDR3 is CASSLMGGEDPYEQYF. CDR3 coding DNA: TGTGCCAGCAGCTTAATGGGTGGAGAGGACCCCTACGAGCAGTACTTC.

The chain links TRBV29-1 to TRBJ2-1; TRBD2 matches at 8 bases. Losses at the gene ends were 4 bases for V and 9 bases for J; bases not matched to a gene: 2. The CDR3 extends over 11 amino acids. CDR1 and CDR2 from the germline V gene are SQVTM and ANQGSEA. CDR3 amino acids: CSVASGGEQFF. DNA of the CDR3: TGCAGCGTTGCAAGCGGGGGTGAGCAGTTCTTC.

This chain joins TRBV2 and TRBJ2-4; possibly TRBD2 for D (7 bases). V gave up 11 bases and J gave up 3 bases, with 17 bases separating them. CDR3 length: 14 residues. Germline values: CDR1 SNHLY, CDR2 FYNNEI. In DNA, the CDR3 is TGTGCCTCATGGGGGGGCCGGGGCAAAAACATTCAGTACTTC. Translation: CASWGGRGKNIQYF.

This clonotype has only a few counts. The rearrangement joins TRBV6-5 to TRBJ2-7; D ambiguous. The CDR3 runs to 14 residues. V gave up 4 bases and J gave up 0 bases, with 10 bases separating them. Germline-derived CDR1 and CDR2 are MNHEY and SVGAGI. The CDR3 loop is CASSSGFSSYEQYF. Here the CDR3 DNA reads TGTGCCAGCAGTTCTGGGTTCTCCTCCTACGAGCAGTACTTC.

Ten or more counts support this clonotype. The chain has TRBV6-1 and TRBJ2-7; 8 bases line up with TRBD2. Germline V gives CDR1 MNHNS, CDR2 SASEGT. With V trimmed by 2 bases and J by 3 bases, 0 bases remained unmatched. There are 13 residues in the CDR3. For the CDR3, the DNA is TGTGCCAGCAGTGAAACTAGCGGCTACGAGCAGTACTTC. Translated, it gives CASSETSGYEQYF.

V is TRBV18 and J is TRBJ2-1; 7 nucleotides agree with TRBD2. The CDR3 runs to 15 residues. Trimming cost V 3 bases and J 6 bases; bases outside gene matches: 8. Germline loops: CDR1 KGHSH, CDR2 LQKENI. DNA for the CDR3: TGTGCCAGCTCACCGTTCAGCGGGGATCTCAATGAGCAGTTCTTC. Residues: CASSPFSGDLNEQFF.

CDR3 region: CASSRGGSPVTEQFF. CDR3 nucleotide sequence: TGTGCCAGCAGCCGGGGGGGCTCCCCCGTGACTGAGCAGTTCTTC. J is TRBJ2-1 and V is TRBV7-2; TRBD2 matches at 8 bases. The germline V gene has CDR1 SGHTA and CDR2 FQGNSA. Trimming at V came to 5 bases and at J to 9 bases, leaving 12 bases not matched to a gene. This CDR3 region has 15 residues.

CDR3 sequence (DNA): TGTGCCACCGAAGCCGGAGGCGGGGGGGCCGGGGATACGCAGTATTTT. Protein: CATEAGGGGAGDTQYF. This sequence joins TRBV7-2 and TRBJ2-3; 9 nucleotides match TRBD2. After removal of 10 bases from V and 6 bases from J, the junction contained 17 bases not matched to a gene. Looked up from germline, CDR1 is SGHTA and CDR2 is FQGNSA. The CDR3 loop spans 16 amino acids.

For this clonotype: The junction departs from germline at one end; a sequencing error may be responsible. The gene calls are TRBV20-1 and TRBJ2-1; 8 bases agree with TRBD2. The CDR3 loop spans 14 amino acids. Germline CDR1 is DFQATT and CDR2 is SNEGSKA (reference sequence). In DNA, the CDR3 is TGCGGTGCCCCGAGCGGGAGCTCCTACAATGAGCAGTTCTTC. Its translation: CGAPSGSSYNEQFF.

This clonotype has more than one count but fewer than ten. The chain links TRBV12-3 or TRBV12-4 to TRBJ1-1; D remains ambiguous. The CDR3 is 15 residues long. Trimming left V 5 bases short and J 0 bases short, with 13 bases between. The CDR3 region is CASSPSGSLNTEAFF. The DNA for the CDR3 is TGTGCCAGCAGTCCGAGCGGCAGCCTGAACACTGAAGCTTTCTTT.

There are many counts of this clonotype. The J gene is TRBJ2-7, the V gene TRBV20-1; tentative D call: TRBD1 (5 bases). This CDR3 is 14 amino acids long. The V and J ends lost 3 bases and 3 bases respectively, with 15 bases between them. Germline values: CDR1 DFQATT, CDR2 SNEGSKA (reference sequence). The CDR3 is CSARPYDSFYEQYF. The CDR3 DNA reads TGCAGTGCTAGGCCATACGACAGCTTCTACGAGCAGTACTTC.

This clonotype appeared a few times. V gene TRBV12-3 or TRBV12-4 combines with J gene TRBJ2-1; a weak D match, TRBD2 (5 bases). This CDR3 is 13 amino acids long. The V end was cut by 2 bases, the J end by 9 bases, with 11 bases between. The CDR3 reads CASSLFRRSEQFF. The CDR3 bases are TGTGCCAGCAGTTTATTCCGGAGGAGTGAGCAGTTCTTC.

V is TRBV5-1 and J is TRBJ2-5; D is uncertain. V was cut by 0 bases and J by 3 bases, with 9 bases left in between. The CDR3 is made up of 14 amino acids. Germline V gives CDR1 SGHRS, CDR2 YFSETQ. CDR3 protein: CASSLGPLEETQYF. CDR3 bases: TGCGCCAGCAGCTTGGGTCCCCTAGAAGAGACCCAGTACTTC.

This clonotype has a handful of counts. The chain uses TRBV5-1 and TRBJ1-2; unclear D gene. Germline loops: CDR1 SGHRS, CDR2 YFSETQ. Trimming removed 2 bases from V and 2 bases from J, with 10 bases in between. CDR3 length: 14 residues. The CDR3 DNA follows: TGCGCCAGCAGCTTCGTCAGCGTGAACTATGGCTACACCTTC. Its protein is CASSFVSVNYGYTF.

V is TRBV30 and J is TRBJ1-2; TRBD1 is a possible D gene (6 bases). Per the germline V gene, CDR1 is GTSNPN and CDR2 is SVGIG (reference sequence). This CDR3 comprises 15 residues. The V and J ends lost 7 bases and 4 bases respectively, with 22 bases between them. Here the CDR3 reads CASSRDIANLYGYTF. The DNA of the CDR3 is TGTGCCTCCTCCAGGGACATCGCCAATCTCTATGGCTACACCTTC. Filled out from reference TRBV30 and TRBJ1-2, the complete variable domain reads SQTIHQWPATLVQPVGSPLSLECTVEGTSNPNLYWYRQAAGRGLQLLFYSVGIGQISSEVPQNLSASRPQDRQFILSSKKLLLSDSGFYLCASSRDIANLYGYTFGSGTRLTVV.

This chain links TRBV11-2 with TRBJ2-3; TRBD2 agrees at 8 bases. Trimming removed 3 bases from V and 5 bases from J; junction bases left unmatched: 13. Looked up from germline, CDR1 is SGHAT and CDR2 is FQNNGV. The CDR3 is 17 residues long. DNA for the CDR3: TGTGCCAGCAGCTTTCTACTTAGCGGGAAGGGAGGAGATACGCAGTATTTT. Protein: CASSFLLSGKGGDTQYF.